One sample yielded the 8 T cell receptor beta chains listed below, sequenced in a study of cytomegalovirus exposure and HLA in healthy donors. PCR used 60 Vbeta primers and 13 Jbeta primers. Here immunoSEQ multiplex PCR was the method, and the copy in TCRdb shows in-frame clones only, minus some. The table shows under 150,000 clones, with about 78% occurring only once. The material sequenced was PBMCs. Receptors were obtained from a woman in her twenties or thirties in good health and CMV-seropositive.

The V and J genes are TRBV18 and TRBJ2-7; 10 nucleotides agree with TRBD1. This CDR3 has 14 amino acids. The germline CDR1 and CDR2 sequences are KGHSH and LQKENI. Trimming at V came to 5 bases and at J to 3 bases, leaving 4 bases not matched to a gene. The CDR3 protein is CASSSGTGDYEQYF. In nucleotides, the CDR3 is TGTGCCAGCTCATCCGGGACAGGGGACTACGAGCAGTACTTC.

The chain carries TRBV19 and TRBJ1-1; the D is unclear. CDR3 length: 11 amino acids. Trimming removed 1 base from V and 7 bases from J, with 4 bases in between. The germline V gene encodes CDR1 LNHDA and CDR2 SQIVND (reference sequence). The CDR3 region has the DNA TGTGCCAGTAGTATAGCCTATGAAGCTTTCTTT. This sequence encodes CASSIAYEAFF.

The genes are TRBV27 and TRBJ2-7; 9 bases are a match to TRBD1. The V gene end was trimmed by 8 bases and the J gene end by 4 bases; junction bases not matched to a gene: 15. The germline gives CDR1 MNHEY, CDR2 SMNVEV (reference sequence). The length of the CDR3 is 16 residues. In DNA form, the CDR3 reads TGTGCCAGCGGAAAACCCCCGGGACAGGGATTATACGAGCAGTACTTC. Translating it yields CASGKPPGQGLYEQYF.

This clone has only a few counts. The chain joins TRBV5-1 to TRBJ2-1; D gene unclear. The CDR3 consists of 14 residues. V lost 5 bases to trimming and J lost 3 bases, with 12 bases between them. Germline CDR1 SGHRS, CDR2 YFSETQ. The CDR3 coding sequence is TGCGCCAGCAGGCCGATAGTTGGCTACAATGAGCAGTTCTTC. Its translation is CASRPIVGYNEQFF. The variable domain in full, completed from reference TRBV5-1 and TRBJ2-1, reads KAGVTQTPRYLIKTRGQQVTLSCSPISGHRSVSWYQQTPGQGLQFLFEYFSETQRNKGNFPGRFSGRQFSNSRSEMNVSTLELGDSALYLCASRPIVGYNEQFFGPGTRLTVL.

The chain links TRBV9 to TRBJ1-2; tentative D call: TRBD1 (5 bases). CDR3 length: 17 amino acids. Germline lookup yields CDR1 SGDLS and CDR2 YYNGEE. Trimming left V 0 bases short and J 8 bases short, with 23 bases between. CDR3 DNA: TGTGCCAGCAGCGTAGGGGAGGGGCAGTTTTTGGTTTTAGGCTACACCTTC. This codes for CASSVGEGQFLVLGYTF.

The chain recombines TRBV27 with TRBJ2-1, with 13 nucleotides matching TRBD2. The trim removed 4 bases at V and 6 bases at J, leaving 3 bases unmatched. The length of the CDR3 is 15 residues. Germline assignment: CDR1 MNHEY and CDR2 SMNVEV (reference sequence). The chain's CDR3 is CASSSLAGGLNEQFF. The DNA of the CDR3 is TGTGCCAGCAGTTCACTAGCGGGAGGGCTCAATGAGCAGTTCTTC.

The rearrangement uses TRBV7-8 and TRBJ1-2; TRBD1 matches at 11 bases. This CDR3 comprises 14 residues. The trim removed 5 bases at V and 7 bases at J, leaving 6 bases unmatched. Germline CDR1 and CDR2: SGHVS and FQNEAQ. In DNA form, the CDR3 reads TGTGCCAGCAGCCCCGGACAGGGGGCAGTTGGCTACACCTTC. This codes for CASSPGQGAVGYTF.

V is TRBV6-1 and J is TRBJ2-1, with 7 positions matching TRBD2. Per the germline V gene, CDR1 is MNHNS and CDR2 is SASEGT. This CDR3 region has 14 residues. With V trimmed by 4 bases and J by 5 bases, 5 bases remained unmatched. This CDR3 is CASSASGANNEQFF. The CDR3 DNA reads as TGTGCCAGCAGTGCTAGCGGAGCCAACAATGAGCAGTTCTTC.